This record covers a single TCR beta chain. The CDR3 is 13 residues long. From germline, CDR1 is MGHRA and CDR2 YSYEKL. This sample is drawn from a study of blood T cell repertoires in COVID-19. Study-wide background: PBMCs, B-cell-depleted T cells, or T cells provided the cDNA or gDNA that made up the material.

Assay used: immunoSEQ multiplex PCR; TCRdb lists only in-frame clones, some missing. The sample has about 440,000 clones, around 89% seen once. The source is a woman younger than 45 with acute or convalescent COVID-19. The chain is built from TRBV4-1 and TRBJ1-5; D perhaps matches TRBD1 (6 bases). Material for sequencing was peripheral blood. The CDR3 DNA reads as TGCGACGTAACAGGGCCACCCAATCAGCCCCAGCATTTT. This encodes CDVTGPPNQPQHF.